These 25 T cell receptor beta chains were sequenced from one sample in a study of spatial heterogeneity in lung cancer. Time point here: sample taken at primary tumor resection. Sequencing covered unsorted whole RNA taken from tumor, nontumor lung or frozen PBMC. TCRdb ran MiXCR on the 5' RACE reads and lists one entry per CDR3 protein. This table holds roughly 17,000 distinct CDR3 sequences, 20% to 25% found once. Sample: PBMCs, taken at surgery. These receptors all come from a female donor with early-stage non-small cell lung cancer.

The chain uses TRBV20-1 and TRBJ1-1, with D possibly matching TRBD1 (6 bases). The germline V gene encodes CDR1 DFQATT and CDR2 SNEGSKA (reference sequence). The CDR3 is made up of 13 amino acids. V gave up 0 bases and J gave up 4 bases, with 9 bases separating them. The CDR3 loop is CSARDQGPTEAFF. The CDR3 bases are TGCAGTGCTAGAGATCAGGGGCCCACTGAAGCTTTCTTT.

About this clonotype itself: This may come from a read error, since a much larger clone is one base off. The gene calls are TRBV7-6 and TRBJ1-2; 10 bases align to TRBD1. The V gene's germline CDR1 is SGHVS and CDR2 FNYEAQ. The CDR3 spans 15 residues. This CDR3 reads CASSRGTGVNNGYTF. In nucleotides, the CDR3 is TGTGCCAGCAGCCGTGGGACAGGGGTTAACAATGGCTACACCTTC.

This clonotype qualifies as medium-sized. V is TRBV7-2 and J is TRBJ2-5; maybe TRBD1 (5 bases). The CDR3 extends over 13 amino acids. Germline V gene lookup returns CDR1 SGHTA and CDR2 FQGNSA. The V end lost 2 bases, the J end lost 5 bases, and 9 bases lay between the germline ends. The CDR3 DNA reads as TGTGCCAGCAGCTTAAAGGGGATCGAGACCCAGTACTTC. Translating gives CASSLKGIETQYF.

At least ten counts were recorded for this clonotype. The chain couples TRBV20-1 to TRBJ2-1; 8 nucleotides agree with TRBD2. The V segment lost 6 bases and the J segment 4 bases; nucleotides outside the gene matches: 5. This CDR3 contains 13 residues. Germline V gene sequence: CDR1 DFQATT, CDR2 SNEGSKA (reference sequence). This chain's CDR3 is CSALPGGYNEQFF. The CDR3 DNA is TGCAGTGCCCTCCCGGGGGGGTACAATGAGCAGTTCTTC.

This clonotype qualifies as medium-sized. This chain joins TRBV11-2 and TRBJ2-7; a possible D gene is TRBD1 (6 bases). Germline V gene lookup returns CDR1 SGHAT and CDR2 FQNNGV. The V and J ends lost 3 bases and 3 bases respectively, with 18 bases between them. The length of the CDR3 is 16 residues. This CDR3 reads CASSFIRGQGFYEQYF. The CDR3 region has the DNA TGTGCCAGCAGCTTTATCAGGGGCCAGGGCTTCTACGAGCAGTACTTC.

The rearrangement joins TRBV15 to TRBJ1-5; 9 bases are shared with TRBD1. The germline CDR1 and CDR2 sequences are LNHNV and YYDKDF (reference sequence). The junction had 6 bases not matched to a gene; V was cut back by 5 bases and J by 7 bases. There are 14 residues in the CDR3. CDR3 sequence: CATSGTGSRQPQHF. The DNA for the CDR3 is TGTGCCACCAGCGGGACAGGGTCTCGGCAGCCCCAGCATTTT.

The CDR3 nucleotides read TGTGCCAGCTCCCCGCAGGGGGGGAACACTGAAGCTTTCTTT. It specifies CASSPQGGNTEAFF. The genes are TRBV18 and TRBJ1-1; 7 positions match TRBD1. This CDR3 is 14 amino acids long. Germline V CDR1 and CDR2: KGHSH, LQKENI. Trimming removed 6 bases from V and 1 base from J; junction bases left unmatched: 5.

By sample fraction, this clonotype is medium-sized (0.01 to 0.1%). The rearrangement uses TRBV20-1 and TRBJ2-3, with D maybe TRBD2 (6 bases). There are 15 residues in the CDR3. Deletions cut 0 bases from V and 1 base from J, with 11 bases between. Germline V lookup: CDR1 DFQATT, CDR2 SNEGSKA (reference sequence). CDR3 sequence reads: CSAREGRGGTDTQYF. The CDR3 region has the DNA TGCAGTGCTAGAGAGGGGCGCGGGGGCACAGATACGCAGTATTTT.

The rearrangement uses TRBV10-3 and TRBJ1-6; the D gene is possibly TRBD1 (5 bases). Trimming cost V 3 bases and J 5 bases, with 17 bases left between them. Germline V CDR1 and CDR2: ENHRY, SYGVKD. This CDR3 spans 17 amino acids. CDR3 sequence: CAISDSRGTANNSPLHF. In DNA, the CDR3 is TGTGCCATCAGTGATTCTCGGGGGACGGCAAATAATTCACCCCTCCACTTT.

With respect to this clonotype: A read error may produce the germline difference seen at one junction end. This CDR3 is CASSSRAADYGYPF. CDR3 coding DNA: TGTGCCAGCAGCTCTAGGGCGGCAGACTATGGCTACCCCTTC. J is TRBJ1-2 and V is TRBV11-3; no clear D. Germline assignment: CDR1 SGHNT and CDR2 YENEEA. The CDR3 consists of 14 residues.

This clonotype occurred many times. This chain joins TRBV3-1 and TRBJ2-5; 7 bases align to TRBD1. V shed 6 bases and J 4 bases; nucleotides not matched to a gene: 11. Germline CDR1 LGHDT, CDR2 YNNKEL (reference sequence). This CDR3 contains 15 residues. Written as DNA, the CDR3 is TGTGCCAGCAGGTCGAAGGTAGGGGGCAGAGAGACCCAGTACTTC. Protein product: CASRSKVGGRETQYF.

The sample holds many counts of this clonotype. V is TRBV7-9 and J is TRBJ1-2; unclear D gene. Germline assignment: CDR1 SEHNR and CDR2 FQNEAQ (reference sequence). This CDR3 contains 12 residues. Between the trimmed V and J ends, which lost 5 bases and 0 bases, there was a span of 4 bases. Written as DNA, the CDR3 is TGTGCCAGCAGCCGATCTAACTATGGCTACACCTTC. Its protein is CASSRSNYGYTF.

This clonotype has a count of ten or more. CDR3 DNA: TGTGCCAGCAGCTTTGGCAGGCTGGACACCGGGGAGCTGTTTTTT. Its translation: CASSFGRLDTGELFF. The chain has TRBV7-2 and TRBJ2-2; D unresolved. The CDR3 spans 15 residues. Trimming removed 3 bases from V and 3 bases from J, with 11 bases in between. Germline V CDR1 and CDR2: SGHTA, FQGNSA.

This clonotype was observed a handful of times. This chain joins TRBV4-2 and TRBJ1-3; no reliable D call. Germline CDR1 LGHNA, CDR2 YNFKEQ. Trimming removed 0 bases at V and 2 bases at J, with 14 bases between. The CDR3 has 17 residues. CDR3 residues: CASSQEVGRGTGNTIYF. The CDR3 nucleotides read TGTGCCAGCAGCCAAGAGGTTGGGAGAGGAACTGGAAACACCATATATTTT.

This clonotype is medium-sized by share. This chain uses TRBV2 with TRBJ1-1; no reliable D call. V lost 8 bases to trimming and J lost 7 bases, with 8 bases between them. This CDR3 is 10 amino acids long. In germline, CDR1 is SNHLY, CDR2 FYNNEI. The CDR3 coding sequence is TGTGCCAGCCACCGGGGTGAAGCTTTCTTT. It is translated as CASHRGEAFF.

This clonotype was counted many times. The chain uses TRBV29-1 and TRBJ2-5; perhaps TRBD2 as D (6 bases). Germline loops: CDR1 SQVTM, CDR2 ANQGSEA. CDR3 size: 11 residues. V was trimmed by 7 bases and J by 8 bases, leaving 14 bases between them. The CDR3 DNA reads TGCAGCGCCCGGGGACTCAACACCCAGTACTTC. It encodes CSARGLNTQYF.

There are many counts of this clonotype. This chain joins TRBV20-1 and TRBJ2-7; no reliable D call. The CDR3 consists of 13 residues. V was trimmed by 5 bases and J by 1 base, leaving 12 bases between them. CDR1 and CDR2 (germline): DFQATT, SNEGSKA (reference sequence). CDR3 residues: CSAYGPGSYEQYF. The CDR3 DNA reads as TGCAGTGCTTATGGGCCCGGTTCCTACGAGCAGTACTTC.

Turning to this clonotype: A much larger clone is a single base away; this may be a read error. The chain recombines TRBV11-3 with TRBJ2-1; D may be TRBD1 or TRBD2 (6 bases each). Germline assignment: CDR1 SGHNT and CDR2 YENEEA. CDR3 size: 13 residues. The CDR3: CANSFQGGNEQFF. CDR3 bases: TGTGCCAACAGCTTCCAAGGGGGGAATGAGCAGTTCTTC.

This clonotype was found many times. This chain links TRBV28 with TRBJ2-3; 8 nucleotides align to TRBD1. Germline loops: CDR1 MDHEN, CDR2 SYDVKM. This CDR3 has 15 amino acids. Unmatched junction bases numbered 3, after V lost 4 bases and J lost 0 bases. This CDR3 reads CASSSWTGSTDTQYF. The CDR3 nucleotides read TGTGCCAGCAGTTCCTGGACAGGGAGCACAGATACGCAGTATTTT. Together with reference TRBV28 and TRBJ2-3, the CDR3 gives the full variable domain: DVKVTQSSRYLVKRTGEKVFLECVQDMDHENMFWYRQDPGLGLRLIYFSYDVKMKEKGDIPEGYSVSREKKERFSLILESASTNQTSMYLCASSSWTGSTDTQYFGPGTRLTVL.

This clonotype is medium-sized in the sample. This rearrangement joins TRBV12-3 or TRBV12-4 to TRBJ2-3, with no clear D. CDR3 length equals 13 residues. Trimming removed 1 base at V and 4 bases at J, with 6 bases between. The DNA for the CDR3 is TGTGCCAGCAGTTTAGGAGAACCAGATACGCAGTATTTT. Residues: CASSLGEPDTQYF.

The CDR3 nucleotides read TGCGCCAGCAGCAGCCAAGCGGGAGCGGGGGCAGATACGCAGTATTTT. Protein sequence: CASSSQAGAGADTQYF. The V call is TRBV5-1, the J call TRBJ2-3; TRBD2 agrees at 8 bases. This CDR3 spans 16 amino acids. Trimming cost V 4 bases and J 4 bases; bases outside gene matches: 11. Germline values: CDR1 SGHRS, CDR2 YFSETQ.

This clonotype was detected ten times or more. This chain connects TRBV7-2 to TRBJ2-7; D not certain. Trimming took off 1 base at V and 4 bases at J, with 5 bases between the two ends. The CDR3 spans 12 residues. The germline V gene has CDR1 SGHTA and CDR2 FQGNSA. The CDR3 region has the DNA TGTGCCAGCAGCTTAGGGGTTTACGAGCAGTACTTC. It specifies CASSLGVYEQYF.

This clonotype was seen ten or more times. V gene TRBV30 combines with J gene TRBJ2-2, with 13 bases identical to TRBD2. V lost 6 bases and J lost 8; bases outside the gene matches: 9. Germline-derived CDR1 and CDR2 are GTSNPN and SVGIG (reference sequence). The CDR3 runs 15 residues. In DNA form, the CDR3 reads TGTGCCTGCAAGCCGGGACTAGCGGGGTCGGGGGAGCTGTTTTTT. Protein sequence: CACKPGLAGSGELFF.

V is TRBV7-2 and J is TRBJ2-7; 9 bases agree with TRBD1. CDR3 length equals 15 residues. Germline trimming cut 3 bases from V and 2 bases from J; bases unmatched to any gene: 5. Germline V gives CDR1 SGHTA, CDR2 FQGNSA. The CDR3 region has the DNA TGTGCCAGCAGCTTGGGACAGGGAGGAACCTACGAGCAGTACGTC. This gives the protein CASSLGQGGTYEQYV.

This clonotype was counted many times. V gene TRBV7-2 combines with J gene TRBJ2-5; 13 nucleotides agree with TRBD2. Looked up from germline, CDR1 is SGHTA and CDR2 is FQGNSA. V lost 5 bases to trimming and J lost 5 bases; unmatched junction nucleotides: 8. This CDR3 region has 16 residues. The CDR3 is CASSPAGTSGMETQYF. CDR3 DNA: TGTGCCAGCAGCCCCGCCGGGACTAGCGGGATGGAGACCCAGTACTTC.